This TCR beta chain was observed in a study of blood T cell repertoires in COVID-19. The CDR3 is made up of 15 amino acids. Germline lookup yields CDR1 LGHDT and CDR2 YNNKEL (reference sequence). V lost 4 bases, J lost 0 bases, and 10 bases lay in between. Sequenced by immunoSEQ multiplex PCR; TCRdb stores in-frame clones only, minus some. Found here are 200,000 to 250,000 clones, approximately 86% of them singletons; the top ten hold around 3.5%. Source material: peripheral blood. The sequence derives from a woman older than 75 with acute or convalescent COVID-19. The chain carries TRBV3-1 (or the pseudogene TRBV3-2) and TRBJ2-1; D is possibly TRBD1 (6 bases). The CDR3 DNA reads TGTGCCAGCAGCCTTGGACAGCACTCCTACAATGAGCAGTTCTTC. Translation gives CASSLGQHSYNEQFF.